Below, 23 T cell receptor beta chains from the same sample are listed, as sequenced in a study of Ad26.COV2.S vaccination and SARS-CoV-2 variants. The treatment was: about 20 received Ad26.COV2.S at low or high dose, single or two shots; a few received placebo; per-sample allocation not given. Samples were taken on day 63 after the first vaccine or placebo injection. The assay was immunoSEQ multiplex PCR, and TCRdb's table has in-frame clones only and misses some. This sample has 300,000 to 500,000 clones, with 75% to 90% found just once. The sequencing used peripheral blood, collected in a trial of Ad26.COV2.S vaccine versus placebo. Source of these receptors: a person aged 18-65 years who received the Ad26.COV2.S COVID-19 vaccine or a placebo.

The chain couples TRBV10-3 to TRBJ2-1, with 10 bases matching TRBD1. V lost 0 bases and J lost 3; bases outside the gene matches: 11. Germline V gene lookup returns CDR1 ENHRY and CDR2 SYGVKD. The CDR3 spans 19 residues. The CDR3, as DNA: TGTGCCATCAGTGAGTCTTATTTGCGGGGACAGGGGAGCTACAATGAGCAGTTCTTC. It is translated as CAISESYLRGQGSYNEQFF.

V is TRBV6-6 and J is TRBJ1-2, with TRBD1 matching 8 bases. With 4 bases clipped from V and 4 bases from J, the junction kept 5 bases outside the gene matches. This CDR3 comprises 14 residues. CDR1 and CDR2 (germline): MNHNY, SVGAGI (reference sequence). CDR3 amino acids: CASSSPGQAYGYTF. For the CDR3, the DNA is TGTGCCAGCAGTTCACCGGGACAGGCCTATGGCTACACCTTC.

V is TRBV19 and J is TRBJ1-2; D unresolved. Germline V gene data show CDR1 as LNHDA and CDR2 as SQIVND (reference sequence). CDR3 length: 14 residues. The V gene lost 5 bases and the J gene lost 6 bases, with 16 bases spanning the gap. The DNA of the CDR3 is TGTGCCAGTAGTCCTCGGGCGGGGATCGATGGCTACACCTTC. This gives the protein CASSPRAGIDGYTF.

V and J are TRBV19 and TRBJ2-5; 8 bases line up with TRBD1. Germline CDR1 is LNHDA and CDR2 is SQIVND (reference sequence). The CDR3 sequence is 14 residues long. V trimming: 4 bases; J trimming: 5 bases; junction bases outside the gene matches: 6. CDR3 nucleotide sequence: TGTGCCAGTAGTACAGGGGGCCCGTTCGAGACCCAGTACTTC. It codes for CASSTGGPFETQYF.

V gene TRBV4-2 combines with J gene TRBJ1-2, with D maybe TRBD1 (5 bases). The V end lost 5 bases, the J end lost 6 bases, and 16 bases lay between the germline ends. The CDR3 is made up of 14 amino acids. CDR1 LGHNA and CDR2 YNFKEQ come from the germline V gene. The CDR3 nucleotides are TGTGCCAGCAGCAGAGGAGGGGACGGGGATGGCTACACCTTC. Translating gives CASSRGGDGDGYTF.

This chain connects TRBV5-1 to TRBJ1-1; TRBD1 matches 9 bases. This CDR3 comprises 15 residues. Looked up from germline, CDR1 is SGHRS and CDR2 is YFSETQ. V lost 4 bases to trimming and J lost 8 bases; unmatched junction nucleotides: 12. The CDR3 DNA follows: TGCGCCAGCAGCACGGAGGGGACGGGACAGGGAGAAGCTTTCTTT. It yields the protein CASSTEGTGQGEAFF.

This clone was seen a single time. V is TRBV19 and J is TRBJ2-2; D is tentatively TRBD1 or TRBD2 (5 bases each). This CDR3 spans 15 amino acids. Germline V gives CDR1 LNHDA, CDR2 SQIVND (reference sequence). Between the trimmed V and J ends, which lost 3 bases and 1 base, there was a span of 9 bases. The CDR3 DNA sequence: TGTGCCAGTAGTATGGGTGGGGGGAACACCGGGGAGCTGTTTTTT. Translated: CASSMGGGNTGELFF. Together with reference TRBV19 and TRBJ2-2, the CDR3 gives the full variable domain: DGGITQSPKYLFRKEGQNVTLSCEQNLNHDAMYWYRQDPGQGLRLIYYSQIVNDFQKGDIAEGYSVSREKKESFPLTVTSAQKNPTAFYLCASSMGGGNTGELFFGEGSRLTVL.

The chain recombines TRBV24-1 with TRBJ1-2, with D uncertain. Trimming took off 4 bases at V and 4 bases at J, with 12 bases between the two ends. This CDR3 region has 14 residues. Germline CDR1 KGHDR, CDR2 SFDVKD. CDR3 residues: CATSDPDGPYGYTF. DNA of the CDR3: TGTGCCACCAGTGACCCAGACGGGCCCTATGGCTACACCTTC.

As DNA, the CDR3 is TGTGCCAGCAGCCGACAGTCGAACACTGAAGCTTTCTTT. Protein sequence: CASSRQSNTEAFF. This chain uses TRBV7-8 with TRBJ1-1; D is possibly TRBD1 (5 bases). V lost 5 bases, J lost 1 base, and 8 bases lay in between. CDR1 and CDR2 (germline): SGHVS, FQNEAQ. This CDR3 region has 13 residues.

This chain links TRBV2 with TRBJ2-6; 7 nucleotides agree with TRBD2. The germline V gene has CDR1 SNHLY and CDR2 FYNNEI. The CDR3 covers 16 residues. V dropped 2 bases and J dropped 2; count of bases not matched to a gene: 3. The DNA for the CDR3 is TGTGCCAGCAGTGAATTTGGGGGGGCTGGGGCCAACGTCCTGACTTTC. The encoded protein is CASSEFGGAGANVLTF.

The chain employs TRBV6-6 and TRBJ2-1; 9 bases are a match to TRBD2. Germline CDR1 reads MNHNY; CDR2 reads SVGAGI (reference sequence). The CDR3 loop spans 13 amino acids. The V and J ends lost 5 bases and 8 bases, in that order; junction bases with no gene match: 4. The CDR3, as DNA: TGTGCCAGCAGTGGGACTAGCATGGATGAGCAGTTCTTC. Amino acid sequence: CASSGTSMDEQFF.

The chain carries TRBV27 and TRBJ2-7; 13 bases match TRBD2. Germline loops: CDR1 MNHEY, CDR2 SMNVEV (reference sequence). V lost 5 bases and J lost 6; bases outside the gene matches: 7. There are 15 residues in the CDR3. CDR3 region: CASSLKTSGGFEQYF. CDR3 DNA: TGTGCCAGCAGTCTCAAGACTAGCGGGGGGTTCGAGCAGTACTTC.

CDR3 sequence (DNA): TGTGCCAGCAGCCCTGAGGGACAGGGGGCGGCGGGTGGCTACACCTTC. It yields the protein CASSPEGQGAAGGYTF. This rearrangement joins TRBV11-2 to TRBJ1-2; 12 bases are a match to TRBD1. This CDR3 has 16 amino acids. The V and J ends lost 5 bases and 7 bases, in that order; junction bases with no gene match: 11. CDR1 and CDR2 from the germline V gene are SGHAT and FQNNGV.

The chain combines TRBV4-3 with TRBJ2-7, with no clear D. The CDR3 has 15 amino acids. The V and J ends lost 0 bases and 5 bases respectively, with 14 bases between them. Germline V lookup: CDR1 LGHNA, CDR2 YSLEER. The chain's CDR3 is CASSQDSPSPDEQYF. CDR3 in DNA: TGCGCCAGCAGCCAAGATAGCCCTTCTCCGGACGAGCAGTACTTC.

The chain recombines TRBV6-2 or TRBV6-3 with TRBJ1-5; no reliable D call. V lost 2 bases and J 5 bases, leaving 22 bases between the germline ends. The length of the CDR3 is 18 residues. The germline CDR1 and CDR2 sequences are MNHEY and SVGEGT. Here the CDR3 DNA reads TGTGCCAGCAGTTACCAACGTTGGGGAAAGGCGATGTATCAGCCCCAGCATTTT. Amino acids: CASSYQRWGKAMYQPQHF.

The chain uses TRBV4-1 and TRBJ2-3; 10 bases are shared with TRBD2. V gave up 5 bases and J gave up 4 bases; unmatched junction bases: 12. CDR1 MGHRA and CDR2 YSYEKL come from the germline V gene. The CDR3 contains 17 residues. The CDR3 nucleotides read TGCGCCAGCAGCACTTCGCGGCTAGCGGGGGCCCCAGATACGCAGTATTTT. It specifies CASSTSRLAGAPDTQYF.

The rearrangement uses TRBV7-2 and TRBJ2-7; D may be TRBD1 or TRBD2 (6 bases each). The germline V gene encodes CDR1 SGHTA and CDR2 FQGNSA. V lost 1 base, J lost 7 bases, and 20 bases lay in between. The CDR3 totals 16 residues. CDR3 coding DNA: TGTGCCAGCAGCTTAGGTTTCGGGGGCACGGCACGGGAGCAGTACTTC. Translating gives CASSLGFGGTAREQYF.

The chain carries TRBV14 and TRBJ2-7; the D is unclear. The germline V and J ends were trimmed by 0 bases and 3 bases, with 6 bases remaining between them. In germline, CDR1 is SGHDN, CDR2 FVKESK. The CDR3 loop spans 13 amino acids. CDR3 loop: CASSQDPIYEQYF. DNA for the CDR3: TGTGCCAGCAGCCAAGACCCCATCTACGAGCAGTACTTC. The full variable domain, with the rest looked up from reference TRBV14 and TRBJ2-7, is EAGVTQFPSHSVIEKGQTVTLRCDPISGHDNLYWYRRVMGKEIKFLLHFVKESKQDESGMPNNRFLAERTGGTYSTLKVQPAELEDSGVYFCASSQDPIYEQYFGPGTRLTVT.

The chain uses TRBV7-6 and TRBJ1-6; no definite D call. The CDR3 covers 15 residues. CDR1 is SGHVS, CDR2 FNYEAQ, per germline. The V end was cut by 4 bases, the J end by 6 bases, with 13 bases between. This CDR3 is CASSSKVWSNSPLHF. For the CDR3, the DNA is TGTGCCAGCAGCTCTAAGGTGTGGAGTAATTCACCCCTCCACTTT. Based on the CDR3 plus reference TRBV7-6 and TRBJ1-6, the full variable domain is GAGVSQSPRYKVTKRGQDVALRCDPISGHVSLYWYRQALGQGPEFLTYFNYEAQQDKSGLPNDRFSAERPEGSISTLTIQRTEQRDSAMYRCASSSKVWSNSPLHFGNGTRLTVT.

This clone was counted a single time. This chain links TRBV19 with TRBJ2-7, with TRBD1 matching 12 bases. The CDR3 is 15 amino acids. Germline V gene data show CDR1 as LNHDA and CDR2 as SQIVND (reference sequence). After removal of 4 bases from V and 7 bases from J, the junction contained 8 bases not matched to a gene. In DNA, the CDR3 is TGTGCCAGTAGTAGGCCGGGACAGGGGGCTGAAGAGCAGTACTTC. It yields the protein CASSRPGQGAEEQYF.

The CDR3 region is CASSQELGNIQYF. For the CDR3, the DNA is TGCGCCAGCAGCCAAGAACTCGGAAACATTCAGTACTTC. The chain recombines TRBV4-3 with TRBJ2-4; D is undetermined. The V gene's germline CDR1 is LGHNA and CDR2 YSLEER. The CDR3 has 13 amino acids. The V end lost 0 bases, the J end lost 6 bases, and 6 bases lay between the germline ends.

CDR3 DNA: TGCGCCAGCAGCTTGGTGGGGGGTCTGGGAGGGGCTGAAGCTTTCTTT. Translated, it gives CASSLVGGLGGAEAFF. V gene TRBV5-1 combines with J gene TRBJ1-1, with D possibly TRBD1 on 5 matching bases. Germline CDR1 SGHRS, CDR2 YFSETQ. This CDR3 contains 16 residues. V lost 0 bases, J lost 6 bases, and 18 bases lay in between.

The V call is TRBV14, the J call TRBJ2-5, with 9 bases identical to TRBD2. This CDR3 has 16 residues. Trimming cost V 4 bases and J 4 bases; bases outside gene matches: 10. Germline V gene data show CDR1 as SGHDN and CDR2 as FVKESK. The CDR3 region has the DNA TGTGCCAGCAGCCCCTACGGGCGGGGGGGTGGAGAGACCCAGTACTTC. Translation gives CASSPYGRGGGETQYF.